This TCR beta chain is from a study of tumor-infiltrating lymphocytes in primary liver carcinoma. At the level of the study: Surgical resection treated primary liver carcinoma in the patients. Tumors were staged T1-T3 N0M0 and measured roughly 4 to 10 cm across.

A primer in the constant region served to generate TCR beta cDNA from approximately 500 ng of total RNA. Three nested multiplex PCR rounds, a slightly modified ARM-PCR, produced the libraries for TCR beta. Investigators reported that the first two PCR rounds, at 9 to 11 cycles each, used TRBV1-TRBV30 forward primers with a C-beta reverse primer. MiXCR was run by TCRdb on the multiplex PCR reads, yielding one entry per CDR3 protein. The sample holds approximately 330,000 distinct CDR3 sequences; less than 75% are singletons and the top ten take under 8%. RNA was extracted from whole blood without cell sorting, alongside germline DNA. The CDR3 is made up of 17 amino acids. Germline V gene lookup returns CDR1 SGHDT and CDR2 YYEEEE. V lost 3 bases and J lost 4; bases outside the gene matches: 7.

The TCR sequence derives from a man aged 40-50 years with primary liver carcinoma and hepatitis B virus infection. The V and J genes are TRBV5-6 and TRBJ2-2, with TRBD2 matching 12 bases. The sample consisted of peripheral blood. In nucleotides, the CDR3 is TGTGCCAGCAGCTCGCCCGGACTAGCGGGACTCACCGGGGAGCTGTTTTTT. Translation: CASSSPGLAGLTGELFF.